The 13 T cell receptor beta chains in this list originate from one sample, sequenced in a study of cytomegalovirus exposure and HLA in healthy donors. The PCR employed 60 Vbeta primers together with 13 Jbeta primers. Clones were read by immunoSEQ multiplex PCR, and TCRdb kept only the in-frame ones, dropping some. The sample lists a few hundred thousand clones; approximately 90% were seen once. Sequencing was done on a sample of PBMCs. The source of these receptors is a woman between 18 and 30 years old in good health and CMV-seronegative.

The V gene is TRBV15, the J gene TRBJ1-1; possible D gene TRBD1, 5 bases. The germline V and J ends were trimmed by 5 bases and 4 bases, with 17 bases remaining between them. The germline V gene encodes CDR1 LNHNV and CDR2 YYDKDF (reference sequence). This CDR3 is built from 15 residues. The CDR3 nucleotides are TGTGCCACCAGCCCCTCTCGAGACGGGGGCACTGAAGCTTTCTTT. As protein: CATSPSRDGGTEAFF.

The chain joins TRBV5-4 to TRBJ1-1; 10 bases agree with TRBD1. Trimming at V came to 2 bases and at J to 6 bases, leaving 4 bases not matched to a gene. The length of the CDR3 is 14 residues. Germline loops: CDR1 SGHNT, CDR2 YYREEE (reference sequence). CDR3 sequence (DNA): TGTGCCAGCAGCTTCCCGACAGGGGGCCCTGAAGCTTTCTTT. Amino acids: CASSFPTGGPEAFF. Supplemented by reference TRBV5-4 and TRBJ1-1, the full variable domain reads ETGVTQSPTHLIKTRGQQVTLRCSSQSGHNTVSWYQQALGQGPQFIFQYYREEENGRGNFPPRFSGLQFPNYSSELNVNALELDDSALYLCASSFPTGGPEAFFGQGTRLTVV.

The CDR3 DNA reads TGTGCCAGCAGCTTGGGACAGATAAGCACAGATACGCAGTATTTT. Translating it yields CASSLGQISTDTQYF. V usage is TRBV11-3 and J usage is TRBJ2-3; TRBD1 agrees at 7 bases. Trimming removed 3 bases from V and 0 bases from J; junction bases left unmatched: 3. There are 15 residues in the CDR3. Germline CDR1 is SGHNT and CDR2 is YENEEA.

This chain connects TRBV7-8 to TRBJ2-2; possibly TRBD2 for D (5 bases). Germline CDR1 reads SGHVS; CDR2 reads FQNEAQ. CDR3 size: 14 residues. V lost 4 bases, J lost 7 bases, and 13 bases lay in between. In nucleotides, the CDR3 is TGTGCCAGCAGCTCAGGTGTTGCGGGCGGGGAGCTGTTTTTT. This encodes CASSSGVAGGELFF.

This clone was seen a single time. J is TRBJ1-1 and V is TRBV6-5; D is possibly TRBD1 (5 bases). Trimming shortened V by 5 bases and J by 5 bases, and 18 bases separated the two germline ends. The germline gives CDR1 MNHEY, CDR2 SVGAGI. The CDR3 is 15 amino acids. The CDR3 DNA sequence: TGTGCCAGCAGTCTCTCTTTTGGGGGGGGGACTGAAGCTTTCTTT. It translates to CASSLSFGGGTEAFF.

The CDR3 DNA reads TGCAGCGCCGCTAGCGGGGGGGGCGGTGAGCAGTTCTTC. Translated, it gives CSAASGGGGEQFF. The genes are TRBV29-1 and TRBJ2-1; 12 nucleotides agree with TRBD2. The CDR3 consists of 13 residues. Germline loops: CDR1 SQVTM, CDR2 ANQGSEA. The trim removed 7 bases at V and 9 bases at J, leaving 7 bases unmatched.

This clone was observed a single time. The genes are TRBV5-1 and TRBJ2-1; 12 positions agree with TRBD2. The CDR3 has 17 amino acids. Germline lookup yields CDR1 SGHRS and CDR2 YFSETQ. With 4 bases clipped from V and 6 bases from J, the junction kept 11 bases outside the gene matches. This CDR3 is CASSISKLAGGGNEQFF. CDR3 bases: TGCGCCAGCAGCATTTCCAAACTAGCGGGGGGAGGCAATGAGCAGTTCTTC.

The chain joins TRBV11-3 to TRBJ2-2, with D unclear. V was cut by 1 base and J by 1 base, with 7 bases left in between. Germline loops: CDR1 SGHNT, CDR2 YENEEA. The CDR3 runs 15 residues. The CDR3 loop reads CASSLGGRNTGELFF. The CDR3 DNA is TGTGCCAGCAGCTTAGGAGGCAGGAACACCGGGGAGCTGTTTTTT.

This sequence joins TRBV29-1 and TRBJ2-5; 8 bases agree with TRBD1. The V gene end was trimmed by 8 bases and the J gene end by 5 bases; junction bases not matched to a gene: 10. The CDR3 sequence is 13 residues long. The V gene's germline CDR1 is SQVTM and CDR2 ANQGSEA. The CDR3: CSIRTGSFETQYF. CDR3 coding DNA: TGCAGCATACGGACAGGGAGTTTCGAGACCCAGTACTTC.

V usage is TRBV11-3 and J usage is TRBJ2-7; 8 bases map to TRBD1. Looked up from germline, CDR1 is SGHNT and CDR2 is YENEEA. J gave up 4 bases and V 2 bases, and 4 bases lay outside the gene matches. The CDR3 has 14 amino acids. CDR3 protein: CASSLTGDRYEQYF. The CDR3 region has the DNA TGTGCCAGCAGCTTAACTGGGGACAGGTACGAGCAGTACTTC.

The CDR3 is CASSPDTGGSGYTF. Here the CDR3 DNA reads TGTGCCAGCAGCCCAGACACAGGGGGCTCTGGCTACACCTTC. V gene TRBV11-2 combines with J gene TRBJ1-2; 9 bases are a match to TRBD1. The CDR3 covers 14 residues. Germline CDR1 reads SGHAT; CDR2 reads FQNNGV. With V trimmed by 5 bases and J by 7 bases, 8 bases remained unmatched.

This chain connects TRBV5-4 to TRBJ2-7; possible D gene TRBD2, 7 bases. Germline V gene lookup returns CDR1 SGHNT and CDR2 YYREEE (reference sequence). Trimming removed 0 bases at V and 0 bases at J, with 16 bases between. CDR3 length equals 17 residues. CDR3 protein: CASSLGGGGPSSYEQYF. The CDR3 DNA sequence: TGTGCCAGCAGCTTGGGAGGGGGGGGGCCGAGCTCCTACGAGCAGTACTTC.

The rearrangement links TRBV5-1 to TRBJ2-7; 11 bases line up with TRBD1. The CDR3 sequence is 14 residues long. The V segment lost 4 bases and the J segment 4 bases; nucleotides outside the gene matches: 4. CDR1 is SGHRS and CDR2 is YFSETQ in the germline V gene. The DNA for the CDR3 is TGCGCCAGCAGCCCAGGGACAGGGGGGTACGAGCAGTACTTC. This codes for CASSPGTGGYEQYF. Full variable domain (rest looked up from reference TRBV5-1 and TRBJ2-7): KAGVTQTPRYLIKTRGQQVTLSCSPISGHRSVSWYQQTPGQGLQFLFEYFSETQRNKGNFPGRFSGRQFSNSRSEMNVSTLELGDSALYLCASSPGTGGYEQYFGPGTRLTVT.